The 7 T cell receptor beta chains listed next were all sequenced from one sample in a study of persistence of HIV-infected CD4 T cells. The antigens for these receptors are not known. Sequencing used immunoSEQ version 4 in survey mode. Sequencing used immunoSEQ multiplex PCR; TCRdb keeps in-frame clones, though not all of them. The sample has approximately 25,000 clones, less than 85% seen once. Overlapping HIV-1 Gag 15-mer peptides at approximately 0.91 ug per peptide per mL were used. CD4+ T cells upregulating both CD40 ligand and CD69 were sorted as responding cells. Sequenced here: CD4+ T cells sorted from PBMCs after approximately 19-hour stimulation, sampled from a patient who received antiretroviral therapy. The receptors were sampled from an adult man with HIV who was CMV-seropositive.

V is TRBV7-9 and J is TRBJ1-4, with 12 nucleotides matching TRBD1. V lost 5 bases, J lost 2 bases, and 6 bases stayed unmatched. There are 17 residues in the CDR3. Germline CDR1 reads SEHNR; CDR2 reads FQNEAQ (reference sequence). Here the CDR3 reads CASSPGQGAITNEKLFF. The CDR3 DNA sequence: TGTGCCAGCAGCCCGGGACAGGGGGCAATCACTAATGAAAAACTGTTTTTT. The complete variable domain, with remaining parts taken from reference TRBV7-9 and TRBJ1-4, reads DTGVSQNPRHKITKRGQNVTFRCDPISEHNRLYWYRQTLGQGPEFLTYFQNEAQLEKSRLLSDRFSAERPKGSFSTLEIQRTEQGDSAMYLCASSPGQGAITNEKLFFGSGTQLSVL.

The V call is TRBV27, the J call TRBJ2-1; a possible D gene is TRBD2 (5 bases). Germline loops: CDR1 MNHEY, CDR2 SMNVEV (reference sequence). This CDR3 comprises 13 residues. V shed 5 bases and J shed 9 bases, with 14 bases lying between them. CDR3 coding DNA: TGTGCCAGCAGTAAAAGGACTTCGGGTGAGCAGTTCTTC. Its translation: CASSKRTSGEQFF.

The rearrangement joins TRBV30 to TRBJ1-1; TRBD1 agrees at 7 bases. After removal of 4 bases from V and 1 base from J, the junction contained 6 bases not matched to a gene. Germline V gene data show CDR1 as GTSNPN and CDR2 as SVGIG (reference sequence). The CDR3 runs 14 residues. The CDR3 DNA reads as TGTGCCTGGACTACAGGGGTACAGAACACTGAAGCTTTCTTT. Protein: CAWTTGVQNTEAFF. The whole variable domain, filled in from reference TRBV30 and TRBJ1-1, reads SQTIHQWPATLVQPVGSPLSLECTVEGTSNPNLYWYRQAAGRGLQLLFYSVGIGQISSEVPQNLSASRPQDRQFILSSKKLLLSDSGFYLCAWTTGVQNTEAFFGQGTRLTVV.

The chain is built from TRBV30 and TRBJ1-2; 8 bases match TRBD1. The CDR3 runs 13 residues. Trimming removed 2 bases from V and 3 bases from J; junction bases left unmatched: 2. Germline-derived CDR1 and CDR2 are GTSNPN and SVGIG (reference sequence). CDR3 protein: CAWSSGGYYGYTF. The CDR3 coding sequence is TGTGCCTGGAGTTCAGGGGGCTACTATGGCTACACCTTC. The full variable domain, with the rest looked up from reference TRBV30 and TRBJ1-2, is SQTIHQWPATLVQPVGSPLSLECTVEGTSNPNLYWYRQAAGRGLQLLFYSVGIGQISSEVPQNLSASRPQDRQFILSSKKLLLSDSGFYLCAWSSGGYYGYTFGSGTRLTVV.

The V gene is TRBV11-2, the J gene TRBJ1-2; D possibly corresponds to TRBD1 (5 bases). The V end was cut by 4 bases, the J end by 0 bases, with 15 bases between. The CDR3 length is 16 residues. Germline assignment: CDR1 SGHAT and CDR2 FQNNGV. The CDR3 coding sequence is TGTGCCAGCAGCTCCAGTCCAGGGAACCCTAACTATGGCTACACCTTC. Translated, it gives CASSSSPGNPNYGYTF.

The V and J genes are TRBV3-1 (or the pseudogene TRBV3-2) and TRBJ1-2, with D possibly being TRBD1 (5 bases). The CDR3 loop spans 15 amino acids. The V gene's germline CDR1 is LGHDT and CDR2 YNNKEL (reference sequence). The ends were cut back, 4 bases at V and 8 bases at J, with 20 bases in the middle. Here the CDR3 reads CASSPLRGPKGGYTF. As DNA, the CDR3 is TGTGCCAGCAGCCCCTTACGAGGGCCGAAGGGGGGCTACACCTTC.

This rearrangement joins TRBV7-8 to TRBJ1-4, with D possibly being TRBD1 (6 bases). The CDR3 contains 18 residues. CDR1 and CDR2 (germline): SGHVS, FQNEAQ. V lost 5 bases and J 0 bases, leaving 19 bases between the germline ends. CDR3 sequence (DNA): TGTGCCAGCAGCCCCAGGGAAGCAGGGGCCACAACTAATGAAAAACTGTTTTTT. Translated: CASSPREAGATTNEKLFF.